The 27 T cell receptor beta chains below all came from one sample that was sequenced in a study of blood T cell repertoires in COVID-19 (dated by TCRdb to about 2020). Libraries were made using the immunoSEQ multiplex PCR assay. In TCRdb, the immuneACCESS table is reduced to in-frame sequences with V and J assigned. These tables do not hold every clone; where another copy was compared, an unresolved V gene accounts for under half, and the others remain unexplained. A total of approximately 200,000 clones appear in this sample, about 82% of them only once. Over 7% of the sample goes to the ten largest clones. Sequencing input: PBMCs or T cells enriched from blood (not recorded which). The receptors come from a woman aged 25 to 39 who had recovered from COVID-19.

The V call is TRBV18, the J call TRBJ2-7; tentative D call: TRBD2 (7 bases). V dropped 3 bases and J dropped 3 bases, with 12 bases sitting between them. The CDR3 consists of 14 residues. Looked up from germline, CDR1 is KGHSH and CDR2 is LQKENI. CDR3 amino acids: CASSPRGGIYEQYF. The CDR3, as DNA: TGTGCCAGCTCACCGAGGGGGGGGATCTACGAGCAGTACTTC.

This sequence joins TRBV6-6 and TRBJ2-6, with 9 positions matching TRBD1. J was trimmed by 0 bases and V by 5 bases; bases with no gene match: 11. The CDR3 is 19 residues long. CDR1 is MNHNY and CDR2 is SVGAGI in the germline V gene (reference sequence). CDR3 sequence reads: CASSRLTGGTVSGANVLTF. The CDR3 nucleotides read TGTGCCAGCAGTCGACTAACAGGGGGCACAGTCTCTGGGGCCAACGTCCTGACTTTC.

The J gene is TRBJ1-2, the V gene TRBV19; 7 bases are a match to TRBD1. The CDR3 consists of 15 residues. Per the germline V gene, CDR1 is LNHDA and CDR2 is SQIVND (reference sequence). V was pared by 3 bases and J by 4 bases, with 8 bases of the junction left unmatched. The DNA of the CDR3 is TGTGCCAGTAGTATTCGGCAGGGGGACACCTATGGCTACACCTTC. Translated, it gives CASSIRQGDTYGYTF.

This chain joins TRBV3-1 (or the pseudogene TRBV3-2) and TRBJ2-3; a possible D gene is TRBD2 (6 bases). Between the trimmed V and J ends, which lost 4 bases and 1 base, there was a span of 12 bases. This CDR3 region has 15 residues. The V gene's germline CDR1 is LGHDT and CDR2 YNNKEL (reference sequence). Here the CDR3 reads CASSLRGGGTDTQYF. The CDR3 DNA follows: TGTGCCAGCAGCCTAAGGGGCGGGGGCACAGATACGCAGTATTTT.

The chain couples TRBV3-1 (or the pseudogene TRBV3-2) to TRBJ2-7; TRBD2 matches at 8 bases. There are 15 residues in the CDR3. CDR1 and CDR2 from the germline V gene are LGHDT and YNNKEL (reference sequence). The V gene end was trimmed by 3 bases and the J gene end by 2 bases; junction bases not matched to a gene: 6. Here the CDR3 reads CASSQGGLVAYEQYF. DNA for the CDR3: TGTGCCAGCAGCCAGGGGGGACTAGTGGCCTACGAGCAGTACTTC.

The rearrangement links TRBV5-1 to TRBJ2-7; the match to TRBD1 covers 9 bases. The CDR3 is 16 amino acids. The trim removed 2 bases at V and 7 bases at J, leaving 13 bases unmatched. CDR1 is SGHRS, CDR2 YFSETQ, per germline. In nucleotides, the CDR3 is TGCGCCAGCAGCTTAGACCGGGACAGGGTACGATGGGAGCAGTACTTC. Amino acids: CASSLDRDRVRWEQYF.

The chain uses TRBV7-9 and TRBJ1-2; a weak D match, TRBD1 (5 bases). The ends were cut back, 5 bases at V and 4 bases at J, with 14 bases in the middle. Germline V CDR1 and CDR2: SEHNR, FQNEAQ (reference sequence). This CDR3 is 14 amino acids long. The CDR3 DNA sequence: TGTGCCAGCAGCCCCAGGGCCCTGAGCTATGGCTACACCTTC. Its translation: CASSPRALSYGYTF.

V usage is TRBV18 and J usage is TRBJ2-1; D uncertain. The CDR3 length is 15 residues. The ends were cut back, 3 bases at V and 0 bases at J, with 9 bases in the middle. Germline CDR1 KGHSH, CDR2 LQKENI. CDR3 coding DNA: TGTGCCAGCTCACCTAGAACGAGCTCCTACAATGAGCAGTTCTTC. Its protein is CASSPRTSSYNEQFF. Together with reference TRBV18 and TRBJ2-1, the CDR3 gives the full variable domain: NAGVMQNPRHLVRRRGQEARLRCSPMKGHSHVYWYRQLPEEGLKFMVYLQKENIIDESGMPKERFSAEFPKEGPSILRIQQVVRGDSAAYFCASSPRTSSYNEQFFGPGTRLTVL.

The CDR3 spells CASSSAGTAVNQPQHF. CDR3 DNA: TGTGCCAGCAGCTCCGCCGGGACAGCGGTTAATCAGCCCCAGCATTTT. The chain couples TRBV7-9 to TRBJ1-5; 7 nucleotides align to TRBD1. Trimming cost V 4 bases and J 4 bases; bases outside gene matches: 10. This CDR3 contains 16 residues. Germline CDR1 is SEHNR and CDR2 is FQNEAQ (reference sequence). The variable domain in full, with the rest retrieved from reference TRBV7-9 and TRBJ1-5, is DTGVSQNPRHKITKRGQNVTFRCDPISEHNRLYWYRQTLGQGPEFLTYFQNEAQLEKSRLLSDRFSAERPKGSFSTLEIQRTEQGDSAMYLCASSSAGTAVNQPQHFGDGTRLSIL.

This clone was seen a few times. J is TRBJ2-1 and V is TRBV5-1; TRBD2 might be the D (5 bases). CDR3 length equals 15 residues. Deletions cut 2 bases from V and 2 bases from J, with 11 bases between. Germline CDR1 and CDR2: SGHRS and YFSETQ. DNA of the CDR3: TGCGCCAGCAGCTTCGGCGGGCAGACCTACAATGAGCAGTTCTTC. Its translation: CASSFGGQTYNEQFF. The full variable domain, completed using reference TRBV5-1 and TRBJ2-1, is KAGVTQTPRYLIKTRGQQVTLSCSPISGHRSVSWYQQTPGQGLQFLFEYFSETQRNKGNFPGRFSGRQFSNSRSEMNVSTLELGDSALYLCASSFGGQTYNEQFFGPGTRLTVL.

The CDR3 loop reads CASSEWGTSHQAYNEQFF. CDR3 bases: TGTGCCAGCAGTGAATGGGGGACTAGCCACCAGGCTTACAATGAGCAGTTCTTC. This chain uses TRBV6-1 with TRBJ2-1, with 9 bases that match TRBD2. Germline V gives CDR1 MNHNS, CDR2 SASEGT. After removal of 2 bases from V and 4 bases from J, the junction contained 12 bases not matched to a gene. This CDR3 has 18 residues.

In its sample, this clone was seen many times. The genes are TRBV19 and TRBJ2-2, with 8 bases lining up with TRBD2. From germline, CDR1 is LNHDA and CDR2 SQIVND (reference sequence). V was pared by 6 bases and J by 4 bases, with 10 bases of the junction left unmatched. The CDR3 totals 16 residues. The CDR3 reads CASRGPGLVSTGELFF. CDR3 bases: TGTGCCAGTAGGGGTCCGGGACTAGTTAGCACCGGGGAGCTGTTTTTT.

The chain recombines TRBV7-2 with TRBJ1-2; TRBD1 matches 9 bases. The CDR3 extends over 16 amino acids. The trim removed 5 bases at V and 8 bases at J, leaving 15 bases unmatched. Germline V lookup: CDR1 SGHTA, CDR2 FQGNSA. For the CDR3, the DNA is TGTGCCAGCAGCCCCGGGACAGGGCGCTCTACCGGCGGCTACACCTTC. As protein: CASSPGTGRSTGGYTF.

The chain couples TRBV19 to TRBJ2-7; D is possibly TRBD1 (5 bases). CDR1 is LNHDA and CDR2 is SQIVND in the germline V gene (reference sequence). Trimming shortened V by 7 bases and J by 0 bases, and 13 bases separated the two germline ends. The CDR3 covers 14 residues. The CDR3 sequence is CASKDSPSSYEQYF. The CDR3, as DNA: TGTGCCAGTAAAGACAGTCCTAGCTCCTACGAGCAGTACTTC.

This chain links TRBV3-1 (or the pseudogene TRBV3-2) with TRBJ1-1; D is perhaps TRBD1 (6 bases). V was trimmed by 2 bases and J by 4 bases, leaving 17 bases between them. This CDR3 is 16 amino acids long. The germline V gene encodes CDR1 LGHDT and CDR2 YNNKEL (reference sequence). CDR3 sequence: CASSQSVRTVLTEAFF. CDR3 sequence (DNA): TGTGCCAGCAGCCAATCCGTCAGGACAGTACTCACTGAAGCTTTCTTT.

The CDR3 DNA follows: TGTGCCAGCAGTTTCAGACAGGGGGCGAATTCACCCCTCCACTTT. As protein: CASSFRQGANSPLHF. The chain joins TRBV28 to TRBJ1-6; TRBD1 matches at 10 bases. The V and J ends lost 3 bases and 7 bases, in that order; junction bases with no gene match: 3. The CDR3 is 15 amino acids. CDR1 MDHEN and CDR2 SYDVKM come from the germline V gene.

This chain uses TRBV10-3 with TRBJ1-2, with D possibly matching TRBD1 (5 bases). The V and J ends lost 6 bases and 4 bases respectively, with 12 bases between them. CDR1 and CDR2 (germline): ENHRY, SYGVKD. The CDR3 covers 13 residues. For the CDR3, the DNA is TGTGCCATCAGGGGAGGGGAGGCCTATGGCTACACCTTC. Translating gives CAIRGGEAYGYTF.

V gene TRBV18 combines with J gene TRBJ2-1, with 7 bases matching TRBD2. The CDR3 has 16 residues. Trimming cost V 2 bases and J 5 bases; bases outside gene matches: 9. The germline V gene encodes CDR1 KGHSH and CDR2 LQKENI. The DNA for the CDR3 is TGTGCCAGCTCACCAGTGGCGGGAGTGTTCCACAATGAGCAGTTCTTC. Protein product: CASSPVAGVFHNEQFF.

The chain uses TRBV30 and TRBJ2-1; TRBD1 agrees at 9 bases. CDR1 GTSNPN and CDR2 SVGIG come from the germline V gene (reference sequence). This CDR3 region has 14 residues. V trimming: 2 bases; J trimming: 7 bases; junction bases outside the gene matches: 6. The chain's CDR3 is CAWSPGQGVNEQFF. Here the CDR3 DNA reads TGTGCCTGGAGTCCGGGACAGGGTGTGAATGAGCAGTTCTTC. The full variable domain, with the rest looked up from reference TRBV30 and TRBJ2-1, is SQTIHQWPATLVQPVGSPLSLECTVEGTSNPNLYWYRQAAGRGLQLLFYSVGIGQISSEVPQNLSASRPQDRQFILSSKKLLLSDSGFYLCAWSPGQGVNEQFFGPGTRLTVL.

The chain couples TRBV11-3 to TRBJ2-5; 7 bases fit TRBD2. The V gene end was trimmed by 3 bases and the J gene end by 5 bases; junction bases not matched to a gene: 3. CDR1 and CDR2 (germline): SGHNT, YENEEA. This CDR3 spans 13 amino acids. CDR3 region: CASSFRGDETQYF. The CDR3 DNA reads TGTGCCAGCAGCTTTCGGGGGGATGAGACCCAGTACTTC.

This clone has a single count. CDR3 protein: CASSQDGWGGTEAFF. DNA for the CDR3: TGTGCCAGCAGCCAAGATGGCTGGGGGGGCACTGAAGCTTTCTTT. The chain couples TRBV3-1 (or the pseudogene TRBV3-2) to TRBJ1-1; maybe TRBD1 (5 bases). The CDR3 consists of 15 residues. The germline CDR1 and CDR2 sequences are LGHDT and YNNKEL (reference sequence). Trimming took 0 bases from V and 4 from J, leaving 12 bases between them.

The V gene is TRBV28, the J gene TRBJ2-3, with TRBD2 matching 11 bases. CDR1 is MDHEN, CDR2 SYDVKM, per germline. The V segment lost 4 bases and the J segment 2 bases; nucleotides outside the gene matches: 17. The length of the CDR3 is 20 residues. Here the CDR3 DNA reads TGTGCCAGCAGTTCACCGGGACTAGCGGCGTTCAGGATATACACAGATACGCAGTATTTT. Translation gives CASSSPGLAAFRIYTDTQYF.

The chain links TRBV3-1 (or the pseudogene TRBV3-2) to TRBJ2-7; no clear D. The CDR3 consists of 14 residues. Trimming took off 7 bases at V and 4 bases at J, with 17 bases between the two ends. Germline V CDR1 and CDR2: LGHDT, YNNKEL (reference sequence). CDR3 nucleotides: TGTGCCAGCACCTTATCAAGAGGAAGTTACGAGCAGTACTTC. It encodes CASTLSRGSYEQYF.

The CDR3 sequence: CASSLSTRGDYNEQFF. In DNA, the CDR3 is TGTGCCAGCAGCTTATCCACACGGGGAGACTACAATGAGCAGTTCTTC. The chain combines TRBV11-2 with TRBJ2-1, with D possibly matching TRBD2 (5 bases). Germline V gives CDR1 SGHAT, CDR2 FQNNGV. The ends were cut back, 2 bases at V and 3 bases at J, with 14 bases in the middle. CDR3 length: 16 residues.

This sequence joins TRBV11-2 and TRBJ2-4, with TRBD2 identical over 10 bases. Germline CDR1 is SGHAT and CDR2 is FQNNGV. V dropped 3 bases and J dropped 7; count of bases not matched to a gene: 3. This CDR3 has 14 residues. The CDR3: CASSFSGLANIQYF. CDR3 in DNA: TGTGCCAGCAGCTTTTCGGGACTAGCGAACATTCAGTACTTC.

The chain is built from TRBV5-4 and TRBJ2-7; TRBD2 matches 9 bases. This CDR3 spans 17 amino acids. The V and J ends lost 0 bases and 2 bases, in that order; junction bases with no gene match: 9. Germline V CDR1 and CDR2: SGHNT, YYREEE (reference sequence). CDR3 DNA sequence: TGTGCCAGCAGCTTGGTCAAAGTCGGGACTAGCACCTACGAGCAGTACTTC. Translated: CASSLVKVGTSTYEQYF.

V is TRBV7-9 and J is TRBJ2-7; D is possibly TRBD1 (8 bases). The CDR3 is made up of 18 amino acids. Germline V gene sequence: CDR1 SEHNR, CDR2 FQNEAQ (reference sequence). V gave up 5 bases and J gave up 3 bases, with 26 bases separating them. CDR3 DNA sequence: TGTGCCAGCAGCGCGGACAGGGTGAAGTCGGGAGGTCTCTACGAGCAGTACTTC. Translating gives CASSADRVKSGGLYEQYF. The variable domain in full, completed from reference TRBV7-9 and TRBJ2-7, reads DTGVSQNPRHKITKRGQNVTFRCDPISEHNRLYWYRQTLGQGPEFLTYFQNEAQLEKSRLLSDRFSAERPKGSFSTLEIQRTEQGDSAMYLCASSADRVKSGGLYEQYFGPGTRLTVT.